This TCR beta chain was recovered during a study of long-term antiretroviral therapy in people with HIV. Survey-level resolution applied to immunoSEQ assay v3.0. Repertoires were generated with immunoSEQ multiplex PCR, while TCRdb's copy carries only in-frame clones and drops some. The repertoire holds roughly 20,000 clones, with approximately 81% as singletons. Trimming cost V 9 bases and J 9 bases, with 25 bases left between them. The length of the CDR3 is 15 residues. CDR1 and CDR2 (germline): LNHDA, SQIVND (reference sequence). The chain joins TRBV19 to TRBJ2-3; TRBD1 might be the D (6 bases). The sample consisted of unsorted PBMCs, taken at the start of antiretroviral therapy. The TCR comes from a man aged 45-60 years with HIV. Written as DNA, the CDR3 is TGTGCCAGCAACGCCGGGCTCTTCGGAACAGGGACGCAGTATTTT. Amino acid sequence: CASNAGLFGTGTQYF.